Listed below are T cell receptor beta chains from one sample, sequenced in a study of shared clonotypes between healthy human individuals. Profiling relied on immunoSEQ multiplex PCR, and the TCRdb table lists in-frame clones only, not all of them. The sample consists of around 1.4 million clones, roughly 98.5% of them appearing once. Sequencing was done on a sample of naive CD4+ T cells sorted from blood. The receptors originated from a man in his thirties or forties in good health. Both conserved end residues are part of each CDR3. D genes are given only for firm matches. Only part of the rows carry a size: once, few, many, or a class if the clone is expanded.

V gene: TRBV4-1
clone size: .
D gene: .
J gene: TRBJ2-2
CDR3 DNA: TGCGCCAGCAGCCATCGGGGGTACACCGGGGAGCTGTTTTTT
CDR3 protein: CASSHRGYTGELFF

V gene: TRBV5-4
clone size: .
D gene: .
J gene: TRBJ2-7
CDR3 DNA: TGTGCCAGCAGCCCCCGAGGAGGATCCTACGAGCAGTACTTC
CDR3 protein: CASSPRGGSYEQYF

V gene: TRBV7-8
clone size: .
D gene: TRBD2
J gene: TRBJ2-7
CDR3 DNA: TGTGCCAGCAGCCATAGAAGAAGCGGGAGTTTAACCTACGAGCAGTACTTC
CDR3 protein: CASSHRRSGSLTYEQYF

V gene: TRBV5-1
clone size: .
D gene: .
J gene: TRBJ2-1
CDR3 DNA: TGCGCCAGCAGCTTGGTTTCGGGAGTTCTATACAATGAGCAGTTCTTC
CDR3 protein: CASSLVSGVLYNEQFF

V gene: TRBV7-9
clone size: few
D gene: TRBD1
J gene: TRBJ2-7
CDR3 DNA: TGTGCCAGCAGCAGGGGACAGGTCTACGAGCAGTACTTC
CDR3 protein: CASSRGQVYEQYF

V gene: TRBV5-8
clone size: .
D gene: TRBD1
J gene: TRBJ1-5
CDR3 DNA: TGTGCCAGCAGCCCAACTCTTATGCTACAGGGGGTTAGCAATCAGCCCCAGCATTTT
CDR3 protein: CASSPTLMLQGVSNQPQHF

V gene: TRBV4-2
clone size: .
D gene: .
J gene: TRBJ1-2
CDR3 DNA: TGTGCCGCAAGGGGAGGGGACTATGGCTACACCTTC
CDR3 protein: CAARGGDYGYTF

V gene: TRBV5-1
clone size: .
D gene: .
J gene: TRBJ2-2
CDR3 DNA: TGCGCCAGCACCGGGCTTACATGGGCCACCGGGGAGCTGTTTTTT
CDR3 protein: CASTGLTWATGELFF

V gene: TRBV9
clone size: .
D gene: TRBD1
J gene: TRBJ1-2
CDR3 DNA: TGTGCCAGCAGCGTAAACGGGACAGGGGGCAGTTGCTATGGCTACACCTTC
CDR3 protein: CASSVNGTGGSCYGYTF

V gene: TRBV9
clone size: .
D gene: TRBD2
J gene: TRBJ2-1
CDR3 DNA: TGTGCCAGCAGCGTACGGGCCAGCGGGAGGGCCATAGATGAGCAGTTCTTC
CDR3 protein: CASSVRASGRAIDEQFF

V gene: TRBV4-1
clone size: .
D gene: .
J gene: TRBJ1-5
CDR3 DNA: TGCGCCAGCAGCCAAGTGGCAGGCTTTAATCAGCCCCAGCATTTT
CDR3 protein: CASSQVAGFNQPQHF

V gene: TRBV5-6
clone size: .
D gene: TRBD2
J gene: TRBJ2-3
CDR3 DNA: TGTGCCAGCAGCTGGAGAGTAGCGGGAGGGCCAGGGAGAACAGATACGCAGTATTTT
CDR3 protein: CASSWRVAGGPGRTDTQYF

V gene: TRBV7-2
clone size: once
D gene: TRBD1
J gene: TRBJ1-5
CDR3 DNA: TGTGCCAGCAGCCTTCGAACAGGGGTAAATCAGCCCCAGCATTTT
CDR3 protein: CASSLRTGVNQPQHF

V gene: TRBV6-4
clone size: .
D gene: .
J gene: TRBJ2-1
CDR3 DNA: TGTGCCAGCAGTGACTCCGTCGGGAGCCACAATGAGCAGTTCTTC
CDR3 protein: CASSDSVGSHNEQFF

V gene: TRBV18
clone size: .
D gene: TRBD1
J gene: TRBJ1-1
CDR3 DNA: TGTGCCAGCTCACCTCACAGGGGGGACACTGAAGCTTTCTTT
CDR3 protein: CASSPHRGDTEAFF

V gene: TRBV5-1
clone size: .
D gene: TRBD2
J gene: TRBJ2-5
CDR3 DNA: TGCGCCAGCAGCCTACAGGGAGTAGCGGGACAAGAGACCCAGTACTTC
CDR3 protein: CASSLQGVAGQETQYF

V gene: TRBV5-4
clone size: .
D gene: TRBD2
J gene: TRBJ2-5
CDR3 DNA: TGTGCCAGCAAATCAGGTAGCGGGAGCGGGGAGACCCAGTACTTC
CDR3 protein: CASKSGSGSGETQYF

V gene: TRBV5-1
clone size: .
D gene: .
J gene: TRBJ2-3
CDR3 DNA: TGCGCCACCCGGGAATCGTCGGATACGCAGTATTTT
CDR3 protein: CATRESSDTQYF

V gene: TRBV5-5
clone size: .
D gene: .
J gene: TRBJ2-7
CDR3 DNA: TGTGCCAGCAGCCATGGGCCCATGACTGGCGAGCAGTACTTC
CDR3 protein: CASSHGPMTGEQYF

V gene: TRBV5-1
clone size: .
D gene: TRBD1
J gene: TRBJ2-7
CDR3 DNA: TGCGCCAGCAGCTTCGGGACAGGTTCCTACGAGCAGTACTTC
CDR3 protein: CASSFGTGSYEQYF

V gene: TRBV11-2
clone size: .
D gene: TRBD1
J gene: TRBJ2-7
CDR3 DNA: TGTGCCAGCAGCTCTGACAGGGTTTCGTACGAGCAGTACTTC
CDR3 protein: CASSSDRVSYEQYF

V gene: TRBV11-3
clone size: .
D gene: .
J gene: TRBJ2-7
CDR3 DNA: TGTGCCAGCAGCCCGGGGAGGGGGCGGGTCGGCGAGCAGTACTTC
CDR3 protein: CASSPGRGRVGEQYF

V gene: TRBV30
clone size: .
D gene: .
J gene: TRBJ1-2
CDR3 DNA: TGTGCCTACGGTCGCGGGGCAGGCTATGGTTACACCTTC
CDR3 protein: CAYGRGAGYGYTF

V gene: TRBV5-1
clone size: .
D gene: TRBD1
J gene: TRBJ1-4
CDR3 DNA: TGCGCCAGCAGCTTGAGACTCGGGACAGGACTTGAAAAACTGTTTTTT
CDR3 protein: CASSLRLGTGLEKLFF

V gene: TRBV19
clone size: .
D gene: TRBD1
J gene: TRBJ1-2
CDR3 DNA: TGTGCCAGTAGTCCCCGTACGACAGGGAACTATGGCTACACCTTC
CDR3 protein: CASSPRTTGNYGYTF

V gene: TRBV14
clone size: .
D gene: .
J gene: TRBJ1-2
CDR3 DNA: TGTGCCAGCAGCCAAGAAAGGGTCCCGACGGTTTATGGCTACACCTTC
CDR3 protein: CASSQERVPTVYGYTF

V gene: TRBV19
clone size: .
D gene: .
J gene: TRBJ1-4
CDR3 DNA: TGTGCCAGTAGTATCTGGGGGAAAGATGAAAAACTGTTTTTT
CDR3 protein: CASSIWGKDEKLFF

V gene: TRBV19
clone size: .
D gene: TRBD2
J gene: TRBJ2-7
CDR3 DNA: TGTGCCAGTAGTACCGGACTAGCGGGAGTTTCTAGGTCCTACGAGCAGTACTTC
CDR3 protein: CASSTGLAGVSRSYEQYF

V gene: TRBV28
clone size: .
D gene: .
J gene: TRBJ2-7
CDR3 DNA: TGTGCCAGCAGTGGCACAGGGACCCTTTCCTACGAGCAGTACTTC
CDR3 protein: CASSGTGTLSYEQYF

V gene: TRBV6-1
clone size: .
D gene: .
J gene: TRBJ2-7
CDR3 DNA: TGTGCCAGCACTCTCGACAGGCTGGGCGAGCAGTACTTC
CDR3 protein: CASTLDRLGEQYF

V gene: TRBV18
clone size: .
D gene: TRBD2
J gene: TRBJ2-7
CDR3 DNA: TGTGCCAGCTCTCTCGGGAGGGACGAGCAGTACTTC
CDR3 protein: CASSLGRDEQYF

V gene: TRBV6-5
clone size: .
D gene: .
J gene: TRBJ1-4
CDR3 DNA: TGTGCCAGCACCATCCTTAAGGGGGAAAAACTGTTTTTT
CDR3 protein: CASTILKGEKLFF

V gene: TRBV7-3
clone size: .
D gene: .
J gene: TRBJ2-1
CDR3 DNA: TGTGCCAGCAGCCCTACCCTCCCGACAACCTACAATGAGCAGTTCTTC
CDR3 protein: CASSPTLPTTYNEQFF

V gene: TRBV27
clone size: once
D gene: TRBD2
J gene: TRBJ2-1
CDR3 DNA: TGTGCCAGCAGTCCGACACTAGCGGGAGGGCCGAATGAGCAGTTCTTC
CDR3 protein: CASSPTLAGGPNEQFF

V gene: TRBV2
clone size: .
D gene: .
J gene: TRBJ2-5
CDR3 DNA: TGTGCCAGCAGTACTTTCTCGCGAGAGACCCAGTACTTC
CDR3 protein: CASSTFSRETQYF

V gene: TRBV5-1
clone size: .
D gene: TRBD1
J gene: TRBJ2-3
CDR3 DNA: TGCGCCAGCACGCAGGGGGCAACAGATACGCAGTATTTT
CDR3 protein: CASTQGATDTQYF

V gene: TRBV18
clone size: .
D gene: TRBD2
J gene: TRBJ2-1
CDR3 DNA: TGTGCCAGCTCAACGTCGAGCGGGACCTCGCGCAATGAGCAGTTCTTC
CDR3 protein: CASSTSSGTSRNEQFF

V gene: TRBV29-1
clone size: .
D gene: TRBD2
J gene: TRBJ2-7
CDR3 DNA: TGCAGCGTAGCGTCGACTAGCGGGAGTTCTTACGAGCAGTACTTC
CDR3 protein: CSVASTSGSSYEQYF

V gene: TRBV7-3
clone size: .
D gene: .
J gene: TRBJ2-1
CDR3 DNA: TGTGCCAGCAGCCCCATCTACAATGAGCAGTTCTTC
CDR3 protein: CASSPIYNEQFF

V gene: TRBV2
clone size: .
D gene: TRBD1
J gene: TRBJ1-5
CDR3 DNA: TGTGCCAGCACGAAGGACAGGGCAGGCAATCAGCCCCAGCATTTT
CDR3 protein: CASTKDRAGNQPQHF